This note documents a single T cell receptor beta chain sequence. This record belongs to a study of blood T cell repertoires in COVID-19. Trimming cost V 0 bases and J 6 bases; bases outside gene matches: 6. CDR1 and CDR2 (germline): SGHRS, YFSETQ. The CDR3 has 16 amino acids. Data came from immunoSEQ multiplex PCR; TCRdb stores just in-frame clones and leaves some out. This sample has almost 50,000 clones, with 70% to 80% found just once. The sequence came from a man between 65 and 85 years old with acute or convalescent COVID-19. The V gene is TRBV5-1, the J gene TRBJ1-4; 9 bases fit TRBD1. The specimen sequenced was peripheral blood. The CDR3 reads CASSLDAGQGDEKLFF. The CDR3 DNA reads TGCGCCAGCAGCTTGGATGCGGGACAGGGAGATGAAAAACTGTTTTTT.